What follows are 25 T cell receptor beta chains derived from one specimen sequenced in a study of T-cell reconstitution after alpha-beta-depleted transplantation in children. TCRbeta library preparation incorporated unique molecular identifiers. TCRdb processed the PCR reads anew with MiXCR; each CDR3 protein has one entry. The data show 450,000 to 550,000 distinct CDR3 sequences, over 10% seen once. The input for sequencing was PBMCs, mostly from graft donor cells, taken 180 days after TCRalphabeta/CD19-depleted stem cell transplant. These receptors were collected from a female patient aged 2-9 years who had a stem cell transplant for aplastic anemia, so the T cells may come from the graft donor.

CDR3 region: CASSGGLQETQYF. CDR3 in DNA: TGTGCCAGCAGCGGTGGGCTCCAAGAGACCCAGTACTTC. The V gene is TRBV11-2, the J gene TRBJ2-5; D not certain. The CDR3 contains 13 residues. Deletions cut 5 bases from V and 1 base from J, with 8 bases between. CDR1 is SGHAT and CDR2 is FQNNGV in the germline V gene.

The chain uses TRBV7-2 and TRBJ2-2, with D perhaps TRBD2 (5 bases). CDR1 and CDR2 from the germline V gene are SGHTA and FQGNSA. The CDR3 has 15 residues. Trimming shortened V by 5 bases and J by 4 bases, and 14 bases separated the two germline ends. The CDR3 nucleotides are TGTGCCAGCAGCCCGATTTACGGAGGCACCGGGGAGCTGTTTTTT. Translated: CASSPIYGGTGELFF.

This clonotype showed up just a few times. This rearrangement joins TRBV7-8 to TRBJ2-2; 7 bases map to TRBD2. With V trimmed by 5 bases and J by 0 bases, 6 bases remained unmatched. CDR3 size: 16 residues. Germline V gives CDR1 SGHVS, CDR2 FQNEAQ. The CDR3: CASSTRSGTNTGELFF. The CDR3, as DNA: TGTGCCAGCAGCACCCGGAGCGGGACGAACACCGGGGAGCTGTTTTTT.

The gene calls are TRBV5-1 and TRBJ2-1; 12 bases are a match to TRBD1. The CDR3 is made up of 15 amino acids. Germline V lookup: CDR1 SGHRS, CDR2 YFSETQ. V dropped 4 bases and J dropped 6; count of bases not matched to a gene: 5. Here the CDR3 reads CASSAGQGAPNEQFF. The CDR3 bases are TGCGCCAGCAGCGCGGGACAGGGGGCCCCCAATGAGCAGTTCTTC.

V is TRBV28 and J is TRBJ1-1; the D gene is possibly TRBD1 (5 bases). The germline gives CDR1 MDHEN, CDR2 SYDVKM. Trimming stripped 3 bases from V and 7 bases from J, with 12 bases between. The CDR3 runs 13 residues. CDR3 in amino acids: CASSFDGGIEAFF. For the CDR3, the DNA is TGTGCCAGCAGTTTCGACGGGGGAATTGAAGCTTTCTTT.

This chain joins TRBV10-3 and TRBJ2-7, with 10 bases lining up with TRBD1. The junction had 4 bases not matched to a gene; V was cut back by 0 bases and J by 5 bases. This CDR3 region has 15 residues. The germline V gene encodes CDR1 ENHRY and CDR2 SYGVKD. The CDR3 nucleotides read TGTGCCATCAGTGAGTCGGGACAGGGGTTCCACGAGCAGTACTTC. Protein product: CAISESGQGFHEQYF.

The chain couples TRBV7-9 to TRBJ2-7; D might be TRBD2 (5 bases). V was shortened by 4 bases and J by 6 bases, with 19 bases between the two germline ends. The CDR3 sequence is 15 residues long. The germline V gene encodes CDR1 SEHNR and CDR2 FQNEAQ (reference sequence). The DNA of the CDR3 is TGTGCCAGCAGCTCTGGACCACTCAGGAGGCCCGAGCAGTACTTC. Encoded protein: CASSSGPLRRPEQYF.

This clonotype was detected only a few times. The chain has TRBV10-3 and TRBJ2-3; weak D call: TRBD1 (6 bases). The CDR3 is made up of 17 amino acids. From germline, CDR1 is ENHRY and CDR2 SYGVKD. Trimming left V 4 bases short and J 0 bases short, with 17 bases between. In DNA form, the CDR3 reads TGTGCCATCAGTGGCCCTCAGGGGCAGACAAGCACAGATACGCAGTATTTT. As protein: CAISGPQGQTSTDTQYF.

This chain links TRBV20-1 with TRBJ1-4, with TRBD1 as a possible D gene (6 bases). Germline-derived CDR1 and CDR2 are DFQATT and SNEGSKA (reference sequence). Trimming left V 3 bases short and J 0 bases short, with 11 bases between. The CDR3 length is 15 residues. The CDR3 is CSARGAVATNEKLFF. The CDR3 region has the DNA TGCAGTGCTAGGGGGGCCGTAGCAACTAATGAAAAACTGTTTTTT.

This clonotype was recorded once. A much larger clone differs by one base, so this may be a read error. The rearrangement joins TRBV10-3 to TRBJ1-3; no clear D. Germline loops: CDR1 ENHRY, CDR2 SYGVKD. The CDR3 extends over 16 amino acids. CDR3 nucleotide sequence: TGTGCCATCAGTGAGGGGAGGGCCGGGAATGGAAACACCATGTATTTT. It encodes CAISEGRAGNGNTMYF.

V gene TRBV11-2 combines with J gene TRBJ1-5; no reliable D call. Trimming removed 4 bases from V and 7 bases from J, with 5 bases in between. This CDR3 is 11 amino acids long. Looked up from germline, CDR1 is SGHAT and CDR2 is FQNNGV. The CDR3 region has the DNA TGTGCCAGCAGCTCTATACAGCCCCAGCATTTT. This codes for CASSSIQPQHF.

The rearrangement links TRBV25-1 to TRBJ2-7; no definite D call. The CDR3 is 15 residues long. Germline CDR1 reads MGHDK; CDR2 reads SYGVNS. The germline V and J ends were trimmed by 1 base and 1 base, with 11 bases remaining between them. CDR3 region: CASSEFGSASYEQYF. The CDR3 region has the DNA TGTGCCAGCAGTGAATTTGGGTCAGCATCCTACGAGCAGTACTTC.

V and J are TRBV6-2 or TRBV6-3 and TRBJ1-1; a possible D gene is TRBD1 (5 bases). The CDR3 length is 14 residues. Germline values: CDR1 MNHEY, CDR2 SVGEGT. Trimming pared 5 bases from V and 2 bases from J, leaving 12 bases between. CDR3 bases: TGTGCCAGCAGTACGACAGCGCCCAACACTGAAGCTTTCTTT. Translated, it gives CASSTTAPNTEAFF.

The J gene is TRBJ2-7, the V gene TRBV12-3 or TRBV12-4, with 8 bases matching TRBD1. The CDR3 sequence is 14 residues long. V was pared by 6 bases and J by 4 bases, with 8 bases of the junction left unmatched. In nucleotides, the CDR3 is TGTGCCAGCAGCCTGGACAGGGATTTTTACGAGCAGTACTTC. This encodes CASSLDRDFYEQYF.

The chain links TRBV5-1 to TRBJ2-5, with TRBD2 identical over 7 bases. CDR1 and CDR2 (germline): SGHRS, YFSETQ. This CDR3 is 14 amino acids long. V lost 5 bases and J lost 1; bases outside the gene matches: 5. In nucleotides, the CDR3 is TGCGCCAGCAGACGAGGCGGGGGCCAAGAGACCCAGTACTTC. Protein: CASRRGGGQETQYF.

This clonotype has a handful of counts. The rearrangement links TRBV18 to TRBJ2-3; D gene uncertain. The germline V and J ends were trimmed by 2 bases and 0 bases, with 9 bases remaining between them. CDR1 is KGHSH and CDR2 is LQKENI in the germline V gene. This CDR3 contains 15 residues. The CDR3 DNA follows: TGTGCCAGCTCACCAACACAGTCTAGCACAGATACGCAGTATTTT. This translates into CASSPTQSSTDTQYF.

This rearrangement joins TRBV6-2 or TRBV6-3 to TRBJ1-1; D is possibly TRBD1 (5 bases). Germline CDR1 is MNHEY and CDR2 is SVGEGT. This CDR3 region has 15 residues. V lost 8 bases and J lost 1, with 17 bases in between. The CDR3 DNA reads TGTGCCAGCGGAAGGATCGGACAAAGGAACACTGAAGCTTTCTTT. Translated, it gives CASGRIGQRNTEAFF.

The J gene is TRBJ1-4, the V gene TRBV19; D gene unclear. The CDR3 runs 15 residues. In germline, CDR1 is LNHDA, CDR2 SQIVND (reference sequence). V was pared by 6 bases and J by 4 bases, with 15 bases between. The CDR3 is CASRPRDKGNEKLFF. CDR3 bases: TGTGCCAGTAGGCCAAGAGATAAGGGTAATGAAAAACTGTTTTTT.

This CDR3 is CATRGAQGANTGELFF. The CDR3 DNA reads as TGTGCCACTCGCGGCGCACAGGGGGCGAACACCGGGGAGCTGTTTTTT. V usage is TRBV24-1 and J usage is TRBJ2-2; 8 bases match TRBD1. The CDR3 loop spans 16 amino acids. V lost 10 bases to trimming and J lost 0 bases; unmatched junction nucleotides: 9. Germline assignment: CDR1 KGHDR and CDR2 SFDVKD.

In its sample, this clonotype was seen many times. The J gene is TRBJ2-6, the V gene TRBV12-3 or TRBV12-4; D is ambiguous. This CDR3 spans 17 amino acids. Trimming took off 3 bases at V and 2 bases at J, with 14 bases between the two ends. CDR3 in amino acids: CASSFPRAYPGANVLTF. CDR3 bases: TGTGCCAGCAGTTTCCCGAGAGCTTACCCTGGGGCCAACGTCCTGACTTTC.

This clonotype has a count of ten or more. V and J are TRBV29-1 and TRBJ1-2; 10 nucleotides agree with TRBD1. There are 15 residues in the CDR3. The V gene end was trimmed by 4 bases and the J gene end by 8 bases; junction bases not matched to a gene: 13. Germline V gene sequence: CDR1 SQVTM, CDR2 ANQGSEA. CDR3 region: CSVGSRGTGERGYTF. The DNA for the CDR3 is TGCAGCGTTGGAAGTCGAGGGACAGGGGAGCGAGGCTACACCTTC.

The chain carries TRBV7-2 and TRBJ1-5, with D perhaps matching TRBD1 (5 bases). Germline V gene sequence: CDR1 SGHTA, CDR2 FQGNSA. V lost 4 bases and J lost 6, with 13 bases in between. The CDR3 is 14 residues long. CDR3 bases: TGTGCCAGCAGCTCCCGGGACGATCGTCAGCCCCAGCATTTT. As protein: CASSSRDDRQPQHF.

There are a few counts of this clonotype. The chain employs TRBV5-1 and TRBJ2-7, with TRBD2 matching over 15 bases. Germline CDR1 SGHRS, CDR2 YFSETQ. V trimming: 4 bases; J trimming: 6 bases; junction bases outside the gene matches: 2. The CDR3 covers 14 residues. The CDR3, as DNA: TGCGCCAGCAGCCCGGGACTAGCGGGAGGCGAGCAGTACTTC. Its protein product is CASSPGLAGGEQYF.

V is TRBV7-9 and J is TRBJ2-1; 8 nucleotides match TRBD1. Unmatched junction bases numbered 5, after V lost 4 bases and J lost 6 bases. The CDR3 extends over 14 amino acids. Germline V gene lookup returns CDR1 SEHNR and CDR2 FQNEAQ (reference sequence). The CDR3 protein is CASSSRGRGNEQFF. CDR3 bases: TGTGCCAGCAGCTCCAGGGGGCGCGGCAATGAGCAGTTCTTC. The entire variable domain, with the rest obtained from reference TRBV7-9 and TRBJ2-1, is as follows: DTGVSQNPRHKITKRGQNVTFRCDPISEHNRLYWYRQTLGQGPEFLTYFQNEAQLEKSRLLSDRFSAERPKGSFSTLEIQRTEQGDSAMYLCASSSRGRGNEQFFGPGTRLTVL.

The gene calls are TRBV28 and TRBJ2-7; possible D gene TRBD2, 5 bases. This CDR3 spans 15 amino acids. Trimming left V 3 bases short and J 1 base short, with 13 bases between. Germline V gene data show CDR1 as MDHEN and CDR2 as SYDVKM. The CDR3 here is CASSLASSKSYEQYV. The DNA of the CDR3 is TGTGCCAGCAGTTTGGCTAGCAGTAAATCCTACGAGCAGTACGTC.